Following are 23 T cell receptor beta chains from one sample sequenced in a study of regulatory T cells in long-lasting Graves disease. The time point is: persistent/refractory GD, antithyroid drugs over 5 years with positive TRAb. RNA isolated from PBMCs was used to make the TCR library. Library construction for TCR beta used iRepertoire HTBI primers and Arm-PCR of CDR3 regions. Using its own MiXCR run on the multiplex PCR reads, TCRdb lists one record per CDR3 protein. The table lists 450,000 or so distinct CDR3 sequences, about 20% of them singletons, with over 10% in the top ten. The sequencing here drew on peripheral blood mononuclear cells (PBMCs), taken when the disease was refractory, from a patient treated with antithyroid drugs. All receptors come from a female donor with Graves disease.

In DNA form, the CDR3 reads TGTGCCACCACCCGGAGCTTACCATCTATGGACTATGGCTACACCTTC. Protein product: CATTRSLPSMDYGYTF. The chain carries TRBV5-6 and TRBJ1-2; D gene uncertain. Per germline, CDR1 SGHDT and CDR2 YYEEEE. The CDR3 loop spans 16 amino acids. The germline V and J ends were trimmed by 9 bases and 3 bases, with 24 bases remaining between them.

Only a few counts were recorded for this clonotype. This chain joins TRBV18 and TRBJ1-4; weak D call: TRBD1 (6 bases). V was trimmed by 5 bases and J by 8 bases, leaving 15 bases between them. Germline V gene sequence: CDR1 KGHSH, CDR2 LQKENI. CDR3 size: 14 residues. The CDR3 DNA follows: TGTGCCAGCTCATACCGGGCTGGGGGCGAAAAACTGTTTTTT. It encodes CASSYRAGGEKLFF.

This chain joins TRBV19 and TRBJ2-7; 9 bases are shared with TRBD1. The CDR3 length is 13 residues. J gave up 3 bases and V 8 bases, and 5 bases lay outside the gene matches. Germline lookup yields CDR1 LNHDA and CDR2 SQIVND (reference sequence). CDR3 residues: CASGTGGIYEQYF. The CDR3, as DNA: TGTGCCAGTGGAACAGGGGGCATCTACGAGCAGTACTTC.

The rearrangement uses TRBV7-2 and TRBJ2-3, with a weak D call TRBD2 (5 bases). This CDR3 has 15 amino acids. V shed 1 base and J shed 6 bases, with 14 bases lying between them. The germline V gene encodes CDR1 SGHTA and CDR2 FQGNSA. The DNA for the CDR3 is TGTGCCAGCAGCTTAGTGGGTGGTAGAGGGGATACGCAGTATTTT. Protein sequence: CASSLVGGRGDTQYF.

The chain has TRBV18 and TRBJ2-1; 7 bases fit TRBD1. CDR3 length equals 14 residues. Germline assignment: CDR1 KGHSH and CDR2 LQKENI. The V and J ends lost 5 bases and 8 bases, in that order; junction bases with no gene match: 9. The CDR3 sequence is CASSRQGKADEQFF. The CDR3 coding sequence is TGTGCCAGCTCAAGACAGGGAAAGGCCGATGAGCAGTTCTTC. Full variable domain (outside the CDR3, taken from reference TRBV18 and TRBJ2-1): NAGVMQNPRHLVRRRGQEARLRCSPMKGHSHVYWYRQLPEEGLKFMVYLQKENIIDESGMPKERFSAEFPKEGPSILRIQQVVRGDSAAYFCASSRQGKADEQFFGPGTRLTVL.

This chain uses TRBV11-1 with TRBJ2-7; no clear D. The CDR3 loop spans 15 amino acids. V was cut by 1 base and J by 5 bases, with 15 bases left in between. The germline V gene has CDR1 SGHAT and CDR2 FQDESV (reference sequence). CDR3 region: CASSLVLGTPNEQYF. For the CDR3, the DNA is TGTGCCAGCAGCTTAGTTCTGGGAACTCCTAACGAGCAGTACTTC.

The table lists this clonotype with a count of one. This chain uses TRBV19 with TRBJ1-5; 7 bases map to TRBD1. V dropped 5 bases and J dropped 4; count of bases not matched to a gene: 8. The CDR3 extends over 15 amino acids. Germline V gene data show CDR1 as LNHDA and CDR2 as SQIVND (reference sequence). Written as DNA, the CDR3 is TGTGCCAGTAGTCCCACCGGACAGGATAATCAGCCCCAGCATTTT. It codes for CASSPTGQDNQPQHF.

The chain uses TRBV7-2 and TRBJ1-3; 7 nucleotides align to TRBD1. The CDR3 has 15 amino acids. The V segment lost 3 bases and the J segment 3 bases; nucleotides outside the gene matches: 5. Looked up from germline, CDR1 is SGHTA and CDR2 is FQGNSA. The CDR3 nucleotides read TGTGCCAGCAGCTTGCAGGGGGGTGGTGGAAACACCATATATTTT. Its protein product is CASSLQGGGGNTIYF.

In this sample, this clonotype turned up many times. The chain combines TRBV6-5 with TRBJ2-5, with 10 nucleotides matching TRBD1. This CDR3 region has 16 residues. V was clipped by 2 bases and J by 7 bases; unmatched bases: 10. Germline CDR1 is MNHEY and CDR2 is SVGAGI. In nucleotides, the CDR3 is TGTGCCAGCAGTTACAGTCGGGGACAGGGGAGGACGACCCAGTACTTC. Protein sequence: CASSYSRGQGRTTQYF.

The gene calls are TRBV5-1 and TRBJ2-2, with 11 bases matching TRBD1. The V gene's germline CDR1 is SGHRS and CDR2 YFSETQ. V lost 0 bases to trimming and J lost 1 base; unmatched junction nucleotides: 8. The CDR3 runs to 19 residues. The DNA for the CDR3 is TGCGCCAGCAGCTTGGCTAAAGGACAGGGGGCAAGGAACACCGGGGAGCTGTTTTTT. This sequence encodes CASSLAKGQGARNTGELFF.

This clonotype has ten or more counts. V is TRBV5-1 and J is TRBJ1-1, with a possible D match to TRBD1 (5 bases). In germline, CDR1 is SGHRS, CDR2 YFSETQ. V shed 0 bases and J shed 4 bases, with 13 bases lying between them. The CDR3 contains 15 residues. As DNA, the CDR3 is TGCGCCAGCAGCTTGGAGGTGGGGGGTCCCACTGAAGCTTTCTTT. It encodes CASSLEVGGPTEAFF.

This clonotype was seen only a few times. The rearrangement joins TRBV11-2 to TRBJ1-6; D not certain. The germline gives CDR1 SGHAT, CDR2 FQNNGV. This CDR3 has 16 amino acids. Deletions cut 2 bases from V and 2 bases from J, with 10 bases between. The CDR3 coding sequence is TGTGCCAGCAGCTTAAGTGCTAGAACCTATAATTCACCCCTCCACTTT. Protein product: CASSLSARTYNSPLHF. Full variable domain (outside the CDR3, taken from reference TRBV11-2 and TRBJ1-6): EAGVAQSPRYKIIEKRQSVAFWCNPISGHATLYWYQQILGQGPKLLIQFQNNGVVDDSQLPKDRFSAERLKGVDSTLKIQPAKLEDSAVYLCASSLSARTYNSPLHFGNGTRLTVT.

This clonotype has just a few counts. The chain recombines TRBV5-1 with TRBJ2-7; 8 bases fit TRBD2. This CDR3 contains 15 residues. Trimming took 2 bases from V and 4 from J; bases not matched to a gene: 8. Germline V gene lookup returns CDR1 SGHRS and CDR2 YFSETQ. In nucleotides, the CDR3 is TGCGCCAGCAGCTTTGGAGCGGGAGATAAGTACGAGCAGTACTTC. Encoded protein: CASSFGAGDKYEQYF. Using reference TRBV5-1 and TRBJ2-7 for the parts outside the CDR3, the full variable domain is KAGVTQTPRYLIKTRGQQVTLSCSPISGHRSVSWYQQTPGQGLQFLFEYFSETQRNKGNFPGRFSGRQFSNSRSEMNVSTLELGDSALYLCASSFGAGDKYEQYFGPGTRLTVT.

This clonotype was found many times. The V and J genes are TRBV5-1 and TRBJ1-4; 9 bases map to TRBD1. Losses at the gene ends were 4 bases for V and 4 bases for J; bases not matched to a gene: 2. Germline CDR1 is SGHRS and CDR2 is YFSETQ. The CDR3 contains 14 residues. The CDR3 sequence is CASSAGQGNEKLFF. The DNA for the CDR3 is TGCGCCAGCAGCGCGGGACAGGGTAATGAAAAACTGTTTTTT.

This clonotype was recorded a few times. At one end the junction does not follow the germline gene, possibly because of a read error. The V call is TRBV7-2, the J call TRBJ2-4; 9 positions match TRBD2. The CDR3 runs 14 residues. Germline CDR1 and CDR2: SGHTA and FQGNSA. For the CDR3, the DNA is TGTGCCAGCAGCAAAGCCGAAGCGGGGGGTCGGGCGCACTTC. It encodes CASSKAEAGGRAHF.

There are many counts of this clonotype. This chain uses TRBV27 with TRBJ1-2; possibly TRBD1 for D (6 bases). The V and J ends lost 5 bases and 4 bases respectively, with 14 bases between them. There are 14 residues in the CDR3. Germline V gene sequence: CDR1 MNHEY, CDR2 SMNVEV (reference sequence). The CDR3 DNA is TGTGCCAGCAGTCTCCTACAGGGAAGCTATGGCTACACCTTC. It codes for CASSLLQGSYGYTF.

The V gene is TRBV6-1, the J gene TRBJ2-1; 10 positions agree with TRBD1. CDR1 is MNHNS, CDR2 SASEGT, per germline. V was pared by 10 bases and J by 10 bases, with 13 bases of the junction left unmatched. CDR3 length: 14 amino acids. The CDR3, as DNA: TGTGCCACCTTGCCGGGACAGGGGCCATACGAGCAGTTCTTC. This translates into CATLPGQGPYEQFF.

The rearrangement uses TRBV20-1 and TRBJ2-4; no definite D call. Trimming cost V 5 bases and J 8 bases, with 7 bases left between them. This CDR3 comprises 10 residues. Germline values: CDR1 DFQATT, CDR2 SNEGSKA (reference sequence). This chain's CDR3 is CSAWLDIQYF. The CDR3 region has the DNA TGCAGTGCTTGGCTGGACATTCAGTACTTC.

This clonotype occurred many times. The genes are TRBV20-1 and TRBJ2-7; D is unresolved. There are 13 residues in the CDR3. V lost 3 bases and J lost 3, with 12 bases in between. Germline V gene sequence: CDR1 DFQATT, CDR2 SNEGSKA (reference sequence). CDR3 in amino acids: CSARDGNGYEQYF. CDR3 DNA sequence: TGCAGTGCTAGGGACGGAAACGGCTACGAGCAGTACTTC.

The table lists this clonotype with many counts. No DNA is shown, since the ends of the CDR3 on it are uncertain; the CDR3 is the one TCRdb lists. The chain has TRBV6-1 and TRBJ1-1; whether TRBD1, the table's D call, matches the DNA was not checked. Including both end residues, the CDR3 is 15 amino acids long. In germline, CDR1 is MNHNS, CDR2 SASEGT. The CDR3 sequence is CASILGWGSWTEAFF.

The table lists this clonotype with a few counts. The chain has TRBV10-3 and TRBJ1-1, with D perhaps TRBD1 (5 bases). The germline gives CDR1 ENHRY, CDR2 SYGVKD. The CDR3 totals 16 residues. V was cut by 0 bases and J by 1 base, with 12 bases left in between. The CDR3: CAISESPGPPNTEAFF. The DNA of the CDR3 is TGTGCCATCAGTGAGTCCCCGGGGCCACCGAACACTGAAGCTTTCTTT.

The chain recombines TRBV30 with TRBJ2-5; D tentatively reads TRBD1 or TRBD2 (5 bases each). CDR1 and CDR2 from the germline V gene are GTSNPN and SVGIG (reference sequence). The CDR3 runs to 14 residues. V dropped 3 bases and J dropped 1 base, with 12 bases sitting between them. Written as DNA, the CDR3 is TGTGCCTGGAGCCGGACGGGACGCCAAGAGACCCAGTACTTC. It yields the protein CAWSRTGRQETQYF.

This clonotype showed up many times. The chain is built from TRBV3-1 and TRBJ2-7, with a tentative D call TRBD1 (5 bases). CDR1 is LGHDT, CDR2 YNNKEL, per germline (reference sequence). Trimming removed 2 bases at V and 2 bases at J, with 10 bases between. This CDR3 region has 14 residues. The chain's CDR3 is CASSQRGGTYEQYF. CDR3 in DNA: TGTGCCAGCAGCCAAAGGGGTGGCACCTACGAGCAGTACTTC.